This TCR beta chain was captured by sequencing in a study of PD-1 blockade in classical Hodgkin lymphoma. Study-level findings and limits: Only CD4+ TCR diversity, not CD8+, had risen significantly by C4D1.

Worth noting for this clone: The antigen remains undetermined.

Germline loops: CDR1 SNHLY, CDR2 FYNNEI. The CDR3 consists of 13 residues. V lost 11 bases, J lost 9 bases, and 10 bases stayed unmatched. Libraries were prepared by immunoSEQ multiplex PCR; TCRdb keeps only in-frame clonotypes and omits some of them. The sample holds 50,000 to 65,000 clones; around 90% are singletons and the top ten take about 10%. In every patient, relapse followed autologous stem cell transplantation, while exposure to brentuximab vedotin differed. This specimen was peripheral blood mononuclear cells (PBMCs), taken before the second cycle of nivolumab. This clonotype was sampled from a human donor with classical Hodgkin lymphoma. The genes are TRBV2 and TRBJ1-6; 7 nucleotides agree with TRBD1. CDR3 coding DNA: TGTGCCGGTGGGGGGACAGAGGTTTCACCCCTCCACTTT. This gives the protein CAGGGTEVSPLHF.